This T cell receptor (beta chain) was recovered during a study of blood T cell repertoires in COVID-19. As for the study in general: The origin of the acute and convalescent COVID-19 samples was the United States, Italy and Spain. PBMCs, B-cell-depleted T cells, or T cells were the source of the cDNA or gDNA that made up the material.

Using immunoSEQ multiplex PCR, the repertoire was profiled, and TCRdb retains in-frame clones only, with some absent. The repertoire holds 300,000 to 500,000 clones, 88% seen once, with about 2.1% in the top ten. Participants were aged roughly 18 to 89 years from about 25 US areas. Cohorts were determined from participant-reported clinical history. Sequenced sample: PBMCs or T cells enriched from blood (not recorded which). The receptor was derived from a woman aged 40 to 50 with acute COVID-19.

CDR3 sequence (DNA): TGTGCCAGCAGAAAACAGGGGTCGGACGAGCAGTACTTC. Its translation is CASRKQGSDEQYF. This sequence joins TRBV6-5 and TRBJ2-7; TRBD1 matches at 7 bases. The junction had 7 bases not matched to a gene; V was cut back by 6 bases and J by 5 bases. This CDR3 region has 13 residues. Germline V lookup: CDR1 MNHEY, CDR2 SVGAGI.